This is a list of T cell receptor beta chains from one sample in a study of shared clonotypes between healthy human individuals. Sequencing used immunoSEQ multiplex PCR; TCRdb keeps in-frame clones, though not all of them. In the table there are 2 million or so clones, just under 95% of which are singletons. The sample taken for sequencing was naive CD8+ T cells sorted from blood. The receptors shown here come from a young man in good health. CDR3s include the opening cysteine and the closing phenylalanine or tryptophan. Each record gives: V gene, D gene, clone size, J gene, CDR3 protein, CDR3 DNA. D genes are given only for firm matches. Size is stated for part of the rows, as once, few or many counts, or as a class when the clone is expanded.

>TRBV4-2|.|.|TRBJ2-5
CASSQEAGWETQYF
TGTGCCAGCAGCCAAGAGGCGGGTTGGGAGACCCAGTACTTC
>TRBV4-1|.|.|TRBJ2-7
CASSQDGSPYEQYF
TGCGCCAGCAGCCAAGATGGCAGTCCCTACGAGCAGTACTTC
>TRBV7-8|.|.|TRBJ1-3
CASSSHPAAALGDTIYF
TGTGCCAGCAGCTCACATCCGGCGGCAGCCCTCGGTGACACCATATATTTT
>TRBV9|.|.|TRBJ2-1
CASSATPRDFYNEQFF
TGTGCCAGCAGCGCCACCCCCCGGGATTTCTACAATGAGCAGTTCTTC
>TRBV18|TRBD2|.|TRBJ2-2
CATAGDGELFF
TGTGCCACCGCGGGGGACGGGGAGCTGTTTTTT
>TRBV6-1|.|.|TRBJ1-1
CASSEGPGLEAFF
TGTGCCAGCAGTGAAGGTCCAGGGCTGGAAGCTTTCTTT
>TRBV19|.|.|TRBJ2-3
CASSLYPESTDTQYF
TGTGCCAGTAGCCTTTACCCAGAAAGCACAGATACGCAGTATTTT
>TRBV9|.|.|TRBJ2-7
CASSLPPGEQYF
TGTGCCAGCAGCTTACCCCCTGGCGAGCAGTACTTC
>TRBV7-6|TRBD1|.|TRBJ1-2
CASSLGPWGQGYGYTF
TGTGCCAGCAGCTTAGGACCTTGGGGACAGGGATATGGCTACACCTTC
>TRBV6-6|.|.|TRBJ2-2
CASEGGGTGELFF
TGTGCCAGCGAAGGGGGAGGCACCGGGGAGCTGTTTTTT
>TRBV7-2|.|.|TRBJ2-7
CASSLGDETYEQYF
TGTGCCAGCAGCTTAGGGGACGAAACCTACGAGCAGTACTTC
>TRBV9|.|.|TRBJ2-7
CASSVTPEPYPYEQYF
TGTGCCAGCAGCGTAACTCCCGAACCTTACCCCTACGAGCAGTACTTC
>TRBV5-6|TRBD2|.|TRBJ2-5
CASSSRLAGEGGQETQYF
TGTGCCAGCAGCTCCCGACTAGCGGGAGAAGGAGGGCAAGAGACCCAGTACTTC
>TRBV2|.|.|TRBJ1-2
CASSGVVSNYGYTF
TGTGCCAGCAGTGGGGTAGTCAGTAACTATGGCTACACCTTC
>TRBV9|TRBD1|.|TRBJ2-3
CASSVEGTVQDTQYF
TGTGCCAGCAGCGTAGAGGGGACAGTCCAAGATACGCAGTATTTT
>TRBV5-6|.|.|TRBJ2-1
CASSVQGYEQFF
TGTGCCAGCAGCGTACAGGGTTATGAGCAGTTCTTC
>TRBV7-2|TRBD2|.|TRBJ2-1
CASSFGLAGALSYNEQFF
TGTGCCAGCAGCTTCGGACTAGCGGGGGCCCTCAGCTACAATGAGCAGTTCTTC
>TRBV6-5|TRBD1|.|TRBJ2-7
CASSYGGQGREQYF
TGTGCCAGCAGTTACGGTGGACAGGGGAGGGAGCAGTACTTC
>TRBV4-3|TRBD2|.|TRBJ2-2
CASSQGLAGVITNTGELFF
TGCGCCAGCAGCCAAGGGTTAGCGGGAGTTATTACCAACACCGGGGAGCTGTTTTTT
>TRBV5-1|TRBD1|.|TRBJ1-1
CASRSGTGFTEAFF
TGCGCCAGCAGATCCGGGACAGGGTTTACTGAAGCTTTCTTT
>TRBV5-4|TRBD2|.|TRBJ2-3
CASSLAGGQDTQYF
TGTGCCAGCAGCTTAGCGGGGGGGCAAGATACGCAGTATTTT
>TRBV2|TRBD2|.|TRBJ2-3
CASSGQLAGDTDTQYF
TGTGCCAGCAGTGGACAACTAGCGGGGGACACAGATACGCAGTATTTT
>TRBV5-1|.|once|TRBJ2-5
CASSLELAFETQYF
TGCGCCAGCAGCTTGGAGCTAGCGTTTGAGACCCAGTACTTC
>TRBV10-3|TRBD1|.|TRBJ2-3
CAISEFRTGGPTDTQYF
TGTGCCATCAGTGAGTTTAGGACAGGGGGCCCCACAGATACGCAGTATTTT
>TRBV5-1|.|.|TRBJ2-7
CASSSTTGGLNSEQYF
TGCGCCAGCAGCTCAACGACAGGAGGGTTGAACTCCGAGCAGTACTTC
>TRBV7-8|.|.|TRBJ2-1
CASSPGASNEQFF
TGTGCCAGCAGCCCCGGGGCCAGCAATGAGCAGTTCTTC
>TRBV4-3|.|.|TRBJ2-7
CASSQVFTSDYEQYF
TGCGCCAGCAGCCAAGTCTTCACAAGTGACTACGAGCAGTACTTC
>TRBV15|.|.|TRBJ2-3
CATSRGENSFADTQYF
TGTGCCACCAGCAGGGGCGAAAACTCTTTCGCAGATACGCAGTATTTT
>TRBV10-3|.|few|TRBJ2-2
CAMSRDTGELFF
TGTGCCATGTCCAGGGACACCGGGGAGCTGTTTTTT
>TRBV9|.|.|TRBJ2-1
CASSVDGTDLEQFF
TGTGCCAGCAGCGTAGACGGGACGGATCTTGAGCAGTTCTTC
>TRBV6-1|.|.|TRBJ2-1
CAGRQESDEQFF
TGTGCCGGAAGACAGGAGTCGGATGAGCAGTTCTTC
>TRBV6-5|.|.|TRBJ1-1
CASSYSGDSTEAFF
TGTGCCAGCAGTTACTCGGGGGATAGCACTGAAGCTTTCTTT
>TRBV9|.|.|TRBJ2-7
CASSVGAATYEQYF
TGTGCCAGCAGCGTAGGGGCAGCGACCTACGAGCAGTACTTC
>TRBV7-9|.|.|TRBJ1-1
CASRAFQAPPPMNTEAFF
TGTGCCAGCCGAGCCTTCCAGGCCCCACCGCCTATGAACACTGAAGCTTTCTTT
>TRBV29-1|TRBD1|once|TRBJ2-7
CSVEGDRESSYEQYF
TGCAGCGTTGAAGGGGACAGAGAGAGCTCCTACGAGCAGTACTTC
>TRBV9|TRBD1|once|TRBJ1-1
CASSATGGDTEAFF
TGTGCCAGCAGCGCAACAGGGGGAGACACTGAAGCTTTCTTT
>TRBV7-9|.|.|TRBJ1-2
CASSGGYGYTF
TGTGCCAGCAGCGGGGGGTATGGCTACACCTTC
>TRBV7-6|.|.|TRBJ2-7
CASATRIGVEQYF
TGTGCCAGCGCCACTCGGATAGGGGTCGAGCAGTACTTC
>TRBV15|.|.|TRBJ2-7
CATSFGGSYEQYF
TGTGCCACCAGCTTCGGCGGATCCTACGAGCAGTACTTC